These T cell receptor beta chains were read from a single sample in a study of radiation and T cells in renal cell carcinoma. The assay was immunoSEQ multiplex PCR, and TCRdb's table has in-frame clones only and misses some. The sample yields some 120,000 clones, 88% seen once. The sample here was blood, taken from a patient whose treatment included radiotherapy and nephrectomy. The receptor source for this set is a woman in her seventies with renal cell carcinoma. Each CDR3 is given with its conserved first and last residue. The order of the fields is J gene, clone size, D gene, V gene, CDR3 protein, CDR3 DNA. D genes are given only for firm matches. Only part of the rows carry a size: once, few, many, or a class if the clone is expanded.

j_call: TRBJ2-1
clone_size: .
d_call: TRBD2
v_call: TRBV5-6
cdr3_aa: CASSVVAGGADNEQFF
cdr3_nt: TGTGCCAGCAGCGTCGTAGCGGGGGGAGCGGACAATGAGCAGTTCTTC

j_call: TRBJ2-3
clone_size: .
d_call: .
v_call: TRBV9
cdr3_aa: CASGAGSTDTQYF
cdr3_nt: TGTGCCAGCGGGGCGGGTAGCACAGATACGCAGTATTTT

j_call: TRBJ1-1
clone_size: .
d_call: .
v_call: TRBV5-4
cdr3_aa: CASSLPRGGAFF
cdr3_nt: TGTGCCAGCAGCTTACCCCGAGGGGGGGCTTTCTTT

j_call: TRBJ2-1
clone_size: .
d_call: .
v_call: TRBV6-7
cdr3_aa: CASSYAWLEGNEQFF
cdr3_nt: TGTGCCAGCAGTTACGCGTGGCTAGAGGGCAATGAGCAGTTCTTC

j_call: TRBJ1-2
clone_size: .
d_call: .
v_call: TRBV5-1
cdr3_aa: CASSLALGNYGYTF
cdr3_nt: TGCGCCAGCAGCTTGGCCTTGGGGAACTATGGCTACACCTTC

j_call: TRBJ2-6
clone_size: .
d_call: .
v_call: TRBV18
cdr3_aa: CASSPVKEANVLTF
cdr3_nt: TGTGCCAGCTCACCAGTTAAAGAGGCCAACGTCCTGACTTTC

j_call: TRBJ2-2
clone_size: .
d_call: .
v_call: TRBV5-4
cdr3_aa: CASSLDSVNTGELFF
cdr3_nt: TGTGCCAGCAGCTTGGATTCCGTAAACACCGGGGAGCTGTTTTTT

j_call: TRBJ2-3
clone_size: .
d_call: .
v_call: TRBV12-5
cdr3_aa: CASASSTDTQYF
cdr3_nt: TGTGCTAGTGCATCGAGCACAGATACGCAGTATTTT

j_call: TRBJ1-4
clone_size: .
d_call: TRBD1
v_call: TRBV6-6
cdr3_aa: CASGRRDRGLNEKLFF
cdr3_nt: TGTGCCAGCGGCCGACGAGACAGGGGGTTAAATGAAAAACTGTTTTTT

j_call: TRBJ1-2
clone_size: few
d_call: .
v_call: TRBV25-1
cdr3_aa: CASSTPGVPGYTF
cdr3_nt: TGTGCCAGCAGTACGCCAGGGGTACCCGGCTACACCTTC

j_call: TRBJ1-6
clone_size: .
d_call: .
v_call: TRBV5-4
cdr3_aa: CASSLGQGVSSYNSPLHF
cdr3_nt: TGTGCCAGCAGCTTGGGTCAGGGAGTTAGCTCCTATAATTCACCCCTCCACTTT

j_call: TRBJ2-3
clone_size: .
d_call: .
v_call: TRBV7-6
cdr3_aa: CASSPLAGSTDTQYF
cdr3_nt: TGTGCCAGCAGCCCCCTGGCGGGGAGCACAGATACGCAGTATTTT

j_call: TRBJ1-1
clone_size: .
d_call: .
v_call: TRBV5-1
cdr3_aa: CASSLRLGAEAFF
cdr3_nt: TGCGCCAGCAGCCTAAGGCTGGGGGCTGAAGCTTTCTTT

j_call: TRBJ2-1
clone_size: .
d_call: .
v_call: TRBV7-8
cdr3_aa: CASSPNTRGKAYNEQFF
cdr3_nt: TGTGCCAGCAGCCCCAACACTCGAGGTAAAGCCTACAATGAGCAGTTCTTC

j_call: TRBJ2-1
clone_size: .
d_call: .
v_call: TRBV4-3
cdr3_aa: CASSQGGGTYNEQFF
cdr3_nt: TGCGCCAGCAGCCAAGGAGGGGGGACCTACAATGAGCAGTTCTTC

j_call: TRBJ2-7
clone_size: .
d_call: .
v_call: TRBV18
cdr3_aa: CASSPGRGEQYF
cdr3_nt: TGTGCCAGCTCACCAGGCAGAGGCGAGCAGTACTTC

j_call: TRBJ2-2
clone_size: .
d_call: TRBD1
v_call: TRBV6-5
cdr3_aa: CASTRGQISTGELFF
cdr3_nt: TGTGCCAGCACCCGGGGACAGATTTCCACCGGGGAGCTGTTTTTT

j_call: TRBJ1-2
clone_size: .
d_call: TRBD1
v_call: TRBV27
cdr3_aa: CASSPTGQSNYGYTF
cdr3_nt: TGTGCCAGCAGCCCTACGGGACAGAGTAACTATGGCTACACCTTC

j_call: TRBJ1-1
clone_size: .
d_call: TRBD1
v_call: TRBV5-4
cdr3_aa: CASSASGTGGTEAFF
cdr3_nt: TGTGCCAGCAGCGCGTCCGGGACAGGGGGGACTGAAGCTTTCTTT

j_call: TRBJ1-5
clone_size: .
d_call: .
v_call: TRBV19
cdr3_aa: CASSRGGPNQPQHF
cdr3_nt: TGTGCCAGTAGTAGGGGGGGGCCTAATCAGCCCCAGCATTTT